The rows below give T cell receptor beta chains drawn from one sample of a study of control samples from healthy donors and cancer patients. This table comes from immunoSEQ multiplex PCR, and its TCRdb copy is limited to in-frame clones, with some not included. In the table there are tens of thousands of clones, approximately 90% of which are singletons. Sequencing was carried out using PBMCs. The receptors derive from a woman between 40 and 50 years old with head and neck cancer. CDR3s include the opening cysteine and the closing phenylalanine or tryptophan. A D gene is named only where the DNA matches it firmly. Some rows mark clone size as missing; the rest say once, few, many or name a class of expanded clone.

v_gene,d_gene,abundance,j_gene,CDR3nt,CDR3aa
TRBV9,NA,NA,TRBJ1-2,TGTGCCAGCACCCCTACCCAGGGCAGCTATGGCTACACCTTC,CASTPTQGSYGYTF
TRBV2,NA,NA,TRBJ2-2,TGTGCCAGCGACAGGAACACCGGGGAGCTGTTTTTT,CASDRNTGELFF
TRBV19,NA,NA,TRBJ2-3,TGTGCCAGTAGTGCGACTAGTACAGATACGCAGTATTTT,CASSATSTDTQYF
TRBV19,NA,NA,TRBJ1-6,TGTGCCAGTAGTATAAGAGGGGGGTCCTATAATTCACCCCTCCACTTT,CASSIRGGSYNSPLHF
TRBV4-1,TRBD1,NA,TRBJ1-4,TGCGCCAGCAGCCAAGCGGAATTGGGGACAGGGGGCGTGAGGGAAAAACTGTTTTTT,CASSQAELGTGGVREKLFF
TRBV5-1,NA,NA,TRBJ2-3,TGCGCCAGCAGCTTGGTTACTACCACAGATACGCAGTATTTT,CASSLVTTTDTQYF
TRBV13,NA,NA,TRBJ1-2,TGTGCCAGCAGCTTCGGGACCGACTATGGCTACACCTTC,CASSFGTDYGYTF
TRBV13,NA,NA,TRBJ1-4,TGTGCCAGCAGCTTATACGCAACTAATGAAAAACTGTTTTTT,CASSLYATNEKLFF
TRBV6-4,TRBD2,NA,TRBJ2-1,TGTGCCAGCAGTGATAAAGCGGGGGGCCCCAATGATGAGCAGTTCTTC,CASSDKAGGPNDEQFF
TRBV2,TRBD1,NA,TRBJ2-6,TGTGCCAGCAGCTACCGGCCGGGACAGGGACTCTCTGGGGCCAACGTCCTGACTTTC,CASSYRPGQGLSGANVLTF
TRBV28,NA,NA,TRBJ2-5,TGTGCCAGCAGTTTAAGGCTCCAAGAGACCCAGTACTTC,CASSLRLQETQYF
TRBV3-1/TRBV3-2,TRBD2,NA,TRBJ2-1,TGTGCCAGCAGCACTAGCGGGGGGGTGAACAATGAGCAGTTCTTC,CASSTSGGVNNEQFF
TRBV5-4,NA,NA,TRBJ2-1,TGTGCCAGCAGCCCTTACTCCGCGCCCTACAATGAGCAGTTCTTC,CASSPYSAPYNEQFF
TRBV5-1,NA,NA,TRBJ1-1,TGCGCCAGCAGCTTGCTCACAGGGCCGAACACTGAAGCTTTCTTT,CASSLLTGPNTEAFF
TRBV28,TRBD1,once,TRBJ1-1,TGTGCCAGCAGTCCGCGACAGGGGGCATCGAACACTGAAGCTTTCTTT,CASSPRQGASNTEAFF
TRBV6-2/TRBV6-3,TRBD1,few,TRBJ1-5,TGTGCCAGCAGACCTCCGGGGACAGTTAATCAGCCCCAGCATTTT,CASRPPGTVNQPQHF
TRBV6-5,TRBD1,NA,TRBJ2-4,TGTGCCAGCAGTACCCGACAGGGGGTTGACATTCAGTACTTC,CASSTRQGVDIQYF
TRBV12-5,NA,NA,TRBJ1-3,TGTGCTAGTGGTTTGGTAACCGGGGCGCGAGGAAACACCATATATTTT,CASGLVTGARGNTIYF